The 23 T cell receptor beta chains reported below all come from one sample, sequenced in a study of T cells after somatic rescue of genetic block. The repertoire was sequenced with immunoSEQ multiplex PCR; TCRdb's copy has only in-frame clones and lacks some. The data contain 12,000 to 15,000 clones, about two thirds of them singletons. Source material: peripheral blood mononuclear cells (PBMCs). These receptors were obtained from a boy between 5 and 17 years old.

The chain recombines TRBV30 with TRBJ2-3, with 9 bases lining up with TRBD1. From germline, CDR1 is GTSNPN and CDR2 SVGIG (reference sequence). The length of the CDR3 is 15 residues. V lost 3 bases and J lost 0; bases outside the gene matches: 4. The CDR3, as DNA: TGTGCCTGGAGAGGGACAGGGCTTAGCACAGATACGCAGTATTTT. It yields the protein CAWRGTGLSTDTQYF.

The CDR3 DNA follows: TGTGCCAGCAGTGAAGGGAACTATAATTCACCCCTCCACTTT. As protein: CASSEGNYNSPLHF. The chain uses TRBV6-4 and TRBJ1-6; D not resolved. Germline CDR1 is MRHNA and CDR2 is SNTAGT. The CDR3 loop spans 14 amino acids. V gave up 3 bases and J gave up 3 bases, with 6 bases separating them.

This clone is termed medium-sized. V gene TRBV18 combines with J gene TRBJ1-6; 9 bases align to TRBD1. The CDR3 runs to 13 residues. The junction had 5 bases not matched to a gene; V was cut back by 3 bases and J by 14 bases. Germline V gene lookup returns CDR1 KGHSH and CDR2 LQKENI. CDR3 sequence (DNA): TGTGCCAGCTCACCTACAGGGGGCAGCTCCCTCCACTTT. As protein: CASSPTGGSSLHF.

The CDR3 DNA is TGTGCCTGGAATCCCGGGGGGTTGGGCAATCAGCCCCAGCATTTT. Encoded protein: CAWNPGGLGNQPQHF. The V call is TRBV30, the J call TRBJ1-5; possibly TRBD1 for D (5 bases). Trimming pared 4 bases from V and 2 bases from J, leaving 15 bases between. CDR3 length: 15 amino acids. Germline CDR1 and CDR2: GTSNPN and SVGIG (reference sequence).

The V call is TRBV6-6, the J call TRBJ2-7, with no clear D. The germline V gene has CDR1 MNHNY and CDR2 SVGAGI (reference sequence). This CDR3 region has 14 residues. The V and J ends lost 6 bases and 5 bases respectively, with 17 bases between them. CDR3 coding DNA: TGTGCCAGCAGGCCCGGGTCCTCTGTCGACGAGCAGTACTTC. Protein: CASRPGSSVDEQYF.

The genes are TRBV9 and TRBJ2-7; TRBD2 is a possible D gene (5 bases). This CDR3 region has 16 residues. From germline, CDR1 is SGDLS and CDR2 YYNGEE. V was trimmed by 2 bases and J by 3 bases, leaving 18 bases between them. In DNA form, the CDR3 reads TGTGCCAGCAGCGTGGGTGAGGGAATTTGGTACTACGAGCAGTACTTC. Amino acids: CASSVGEGIWYYEQYF.

The gene calls are TRBV27 and TRBJ2-6, with D maybe TRBD2 (6 bases). Germline V gene lookup returns CDR1 MNHEY and CDR2 SMNVEV (reference sequence). The ends were cut back, 4 bases at V and 2 bases at J, with 12 bases in the middle. This CDR3 is built from 16 residues. CDR3 residues: CASSSFREAGANVLTF. The CDR3 DNA follows: TGTGCCAGCAGTTCCTTCAGGGAGGCTGGGGCCAACGTCCTGACTTTC.

This clone was seen a single time. The V call is TRBV5-1, the J call TRBJ2-7, with D maybe TRBD1 (6 bases). V shed 4 bases and J shed 0 bases, with 14 bases lying between them. The CDR3 is made up of 15 amino acids. Germline V gene data show CDR1 as SGHRS and CDR2 as YFSETQ. The CDR3 DNA sequence: TGCGCCAGCAGCGGAACAGGGAAGAGCTCCTACGAGCAGTACTTC. Translating gives CASSGTGKSSYEQYF.

This clone has just a few counts. The rearrangement joins TRBV15 to TRBJ2-7; D is possibly TRBD1 or TRBD2 (6 bases each). V shed 0 bases and J shed 4 bases, with 16 bases lying between them. CDR3 length: 16 residues. Germline CDR1 is LNHNV and CDR2 is YYDKDF (reference sequence). The CDR3 spells CATSRDRTRGVYEQYF. The CDR3 region has the DNA TGTGCCACCAGCAGAGATCGTACGAGGGGGGTATACGAGCAGTACTTC.

The gene calls are TRBV28 and TRBJ2-1; D gene uncertain. The germline V gene encodes CDR1 MDHEN and CDR2 SYDVKM. The CDR3 sequence is 13 residues long. Deletions cut 7 bases from V and 3 bases from J, with 10 bases between. CDR3 DNA: TGTGCCAGCACCCTAAACTTCTACAATGAGCAGTTCTTC. Protein product: CASTLNFYNEQFF.

The J gene is TRBJ2-5, the V gene TRBV19; a possible D gene is TRBD1 (5 bases). Trimming took off 5 bases at V and 4 bases at J, with 11 bases between the two ends. Germline V gene sequence: CDR1 LNHDA, CDR2 SQIVND (reference sequence). CDR3 length: 13 residues. The CDR3 region is CASSHQGRETQYF. The CDR3 DNA reads TGTGCCAGTAGTCATCAGGGAAGAGAGACCCAGTACTTC.

V and J are TRBV28 and TRBJ1-3; TRBD1 matches 11 bases. The junction had 4 bases not matched to a gene; V was cut back by 4 bases and J by 8 bases. From germline, CDR1 is MDHEN and CDR2 SYDVKM. The CDR3 totals 14 residues. The CDR3 here is CASSWGQGGHTIYF. CDR3 in DNA: TGTGCCAGCAGTTGGGGACAGGGGGGACACACCATATATTTT.

The V call is TRBV6-6, the J call TRBJ1-2; D gene unclear. The CDR3 runs to 13 residues. V shed 0 bases and J shed 2 bases, with 4 bases lying between them. Germline assignment: CDR1 MNHNY and CDR2 SVGAGI (reference sequence). The CDR3 sequence is CASSYSGNYGYTF. DNA for the CDR3: TGTGCCAGCAGTTACTCCGGCAACTATGGCTACACCTTC.

This chain uses TRBV5-6 with TRBJ2-7; 10 positions match TRBD2. Germline CDR1 reads SGHDT; CDR2 reads YYEEEE. The CDR3 covers 15 residues. The trim removed 2 bases at V and 4 bases at J, leaving 6 bases unmatched. CDR3: CASSFISGRAYEQYF. In DNA, the CDR3 is TGTGCCAGCAGCTTTATAAGCGGGAGGGCATACGAGCAGTACTTC.

The chain uses TRBV7-9 and TRBJ2-7; D gene uncertain. The germline V gene encodes CDR1 SEHNR and CDR2 FQNEAQ (reference sequence). V was trimmed by 5 bases and J by 2 bases, leaving 13 bases between them. The length of the CDR3 is 14 residues. For the CDR3, the DNA is TGTGCCAGCAGCGCCCTCTGGAGTCCCTACGAGCAGTACTTC. Residues: CASSALWSPYEQYF.

The chain links TRBV30 to TRBJ1-2; 8 bases fit TRBD1. This CDR3 spans 12 amino acids. Germline CDR1 GTSNPN, CDR2 SVGIG (reference sequence). Germline trimming cut 5 bases from V and 7 bases from J; bases unmatched to any gene: 6. CDR3 in amino acids: CAWETGAGGYTF. The CDR3 DNA sequence: TGTGCCTGGGAGACAGGGGCGGGTGGCTACACCTTC.

This rearrangement joins TRBV27 to TRBJ2-3, with 10 bases aligning to TRBD1. Trimming at V came to 5 bases and at J to 5 bases, leaving 22 bases not matched to a gene. This CDR3 is built from 20 residues. Germline assignment: CDR1 MNHEY and CDR2 SMNVEV (reference sequence). In DNA form, the CDR3 reads TGTGCCAGCAGTGCCTACGGGCCTTGGGTGCTGGGGACAGGGGTAGATACGCAGTATTTT. Translation gives CASSAYGPWVLGTGVDTQYF.

The chain joins TRBV11-2 to TRBJ2-5; 9 bases map to TRBD2. Unmatched junction bases numbered 7, after V lost 4 bases and J lost 4 bases. This CDR3 contains 15 residues. The germline V gene encodes CDR1 SGHAT and CDR2 FQNNGV. The CDR3 sequence is CASSYAGGPGETQYF. In DNA, the CDR3 is TGTGCCAGCAGCTACGCGGGGGGGCCGGGAGAGACCCAGTACTTC.

The chain joins TRBV5-6 to TRBJ1-6; D is possibly TRBD1 (5 bases). There are 14 residues in the CDR3. V lost 3 bases and J lost 4, with 8 bases in between. Germline V gene lookup returns CDR1 SGHDT and CDR2 YYEEEE. The CDR3 region has the DNA TGTGCCAGCAGCTGGGGGGGATATAATTCACCCCTCCACTTT. Its translation is CASSWGGYNSPLHF. The whole variable domain, filled in from reference TRBV5-6 and TRBJ1-6, reads DAGVTQSPTHLIKTRGQQVTLRCSPKSGHDTVSWYQQALGQGPQFIFQYYEEEERQRGNFPDRFSGHQFPNYSSELNVNALLLGDSALYLCASSWGGYNSPLHFGNGTRLTVT.

This clone appeared once. This chain joins TRBV5-4 and TRBJ2-2, with 9 positions matching TRBD2. The CDR3 is 16 residues long. CDR1 and CDR2 (germline): SGHNT, YYREEE (reference sequence). With 0 bases clipped from V and 7 bases from J, the junction kept 7 bases outside the gene matches. The chain's CDR3 is CASSLVGREGHGELFF. The CDR3 nucleotides read TGTGCCAGCAGCTTGGTAGGGCGGGAGGGCCACGGGGAGCTGTTTTTT. The full variable domain, completed using reference TRBV5-4 and TRBJ2-2, is ETGVTQSPTHLIKTRGQQVTLRCSSQSGHNTVSWYQQALGQGPQFIFQYYREEENGRGNFPPRFSGLQFPNYSSELNVNALELDDSALYLCASSLVGREGHGELFFGEGSRLTVL.

V gene TRBV5-4 combines with J gene TRBJ2-5, with no clear D. Per germline, CDR1 SGHNT and CDR2 YYREEE (reference sequence). V was cut by 1 base and J by 1 base, with 11 bases left in between. This CDR3 spans 15 amino acids. CDR3 amino acids: CASSLSMAIQETQYF. For the CDR3, the DNA is TGTGCCAGCAGCTTGTCGATGGCCATCCAAGAGACCCAGTACTTC.

This clone was detected only a few times. The chain carries TRBV5-4 and TRBJ1-4; TRBD1 matches at 9 bases. J gave up 7 bases and V 2 bases, and 6 bases lay outside the gene matches. CDR3 size: 15 residues. Germline loops: CDR1 SGHNT, CDR2 YYREEE (reference sequence). This chain's CDR3 is CASSLQGAVGEKLFF. The CDR3 DNA reads TGTGCCAGCAGCTTACAGGGGGCGGTAGGTGAAAAACTGTTTTTT.

The V gene is TRBV4-1, the J gene TRBJ2-6; TRBD1 might be the D (6 bases). Looked up from germline, CDR1 is MGHRA and CDR2 is YSYEKL. The germline V and J ends were trimmed by 4 bases and 0 bases, with 16 bases remaining between them. The length of the CDR3 is 18 residues. DNA for the CDR3: TGCGCCAGCAGCCTCTGGGGACAAGGGCGCTCTGGGGCCAACGTCCTGACTTTC. Protein: CASSLWGQGRSGANVLTF.